The T cell receptor (beta chain) under discussion was sequenced for a study of cytomegalovirus exposure and HLA in healthy donors (dated by TCRdb to about 2017). Study-wide context: An earlier analysis of some 550 of the donors reported 250 to 350 Gb of sequence data and some 120 million unique TCR beta sequences from roughly 200 million T cells. The T cell repertoires of under 700 subjects were profiled by immunosequencing and related to cytomegalovirus serostatus. The study aimed to test whether cataloging public T cell receptors could reveal signatures of past pathogen exposure. Genome-wide SNP genotypes for about 65% of the roughly 670 donors were used in a later genetic analysis, which treated that subset as a discovery cohort. Every repertoire in the discovery cohort had been generated on one and the same sequencing platform. Roughly 5 DR-DQ haplotypes were handled as single units for association and clustering because linkage in the cohort was strong. Among the roughly 370 genotyped donors, around 81% belonged to the genetic ancestry cluster associated with self-reported Caucasian donors. The study combined high-throughput TCR immunosequencing, statistical association of individual TCRs with disease status, and machine learning to predict cytomegalovirus infection status. Alongside the repertoire data, information on donor age, sex, ethnicity and CMV serostatus was compiled. In an earlier analysis of 550 to 700 of the donors, high-throughput TCR beta sequencing was used to judge whether each TCR beta V gene segment behaved as functional or pseudogenic. Among 300 to 450 genotyped donors of the cohort, an average of approximately 240,000 unique TCR beta nucleotide sequences were sequenced per donor, around 20% of them non-productive. The number of donors typed differed by locus, with 629-630 for A, B, C, DRB1 and DQB1, roughly 520 for DQA1, some 570 for DPA1, and around 450 for DPB1. Rather than using new phenotypic data, the later analysis identified candidate immune exposures from TCR beta sequences and from how often those sequences occurred across donors. Along with the approximately 620-subject first cohort, a separate validation cohort of more than 90 different subjects was used. An early release that covered 500 to 800 HLA-typed donors contained 250 to 350 gigabases of sequencing data and about 93 million unique TCR sequences. To study patterns of TCR occurrence, a later analysis re-analyzed previously published TCR beta repertoires from around 670 donors and added high-resolution HLA genotyping. HLA typing included class I and class II loci at four-digit resolution.

Library construction relied on the immunoSEQ multiplex PCR assay. For the multiplex PCR, a mixture combining 60 forward primers for TCR Vbeta segments and 13 reverse primers for TCR Jbeta segments was used. Amplification of the CDR3 region of rearranged TCR beta genes was performed with a multiplex PCR assay on genomic DNA. The amplified TCR beta libraries were sequenced on the Illumina HiSeq System as 87-base-pair reads. The paper's processing steps were these. A later analysis counted approximately 84 million unique TCR beta chains across the roughly 700 repertoires, and roughly 10 million of these chains were shared by at least two donors. To remove PCR and sequencing errors, raw reads were error-corrected and collapsed into unique sequences using a nearest-neighbor algorithm that merged closely related sequences. CDR3 sequences were aligned to IMGT reference sequences to assign V, D and J gene segments. Each retained sequence needed at least a six-nucleotide match to both a V gene segment and a J gene segment. A rearrangement was called productive if the CDR3 had no stop codons and remained in frame with V and J, and every other rearrangement was called non-productive. Following IMGT convention, CDR3 was defined as the stretch from the second conserved V-encoded cysteine to the conserved J-encoded phenylalanine. The earlier analysis of 550 to 650 of the donors excluded any sequence lacking an unambiguous match to a single V gene segment. An earlier analysis of a few hundred of the donors called V segments functional above 56.7% productive rearrangements and segregating when the between-donor standard deviation exceeded 5%. A statistical classification framework was built to diagnose cytomegalovirus status from the catalog of TCR beta chain sequences. In a later analysis, TCR nucleotide sequences were compared against IMGT/GENE-DB human TR gene sequences so that V and J genes could be assigned. Using the TCRdist pipeline, a later analysis assigned CDR3 sequences along with most-parsimonious VDJ recombination scenarios. In a later analysis, each TCR beta chain was defined by its CDR3 amino acid sequence together with its V-gene family, and reads lacking a unique V-gene family were excluded. As a way to deal with suspected cross-contamination and a sequencing artifact, a later analysis dropped roughly 620 nucleotide sequences that were highly shared and had low generation probability. For each public chain, a later analysis derived a clonal expansion index from normalized ranks of inferred template counts within each repertoire. In a later analysis, generation probabilities were computed with a VDJ recombination model fitted to out-of-frame rearrangements, and the resulting probabilities were checked against IGoR. A later analysis scored TCR-TCR, TCR-HLA and TCR-CMV co-occurrence with hypergeometric tests, applying a repertoire-size bias correction to TCR pairs. To estimate false discovery rates, a later analysis permuted the HLA or CMV assignments 20 times. In a later analysis, co-occurring TCRs were grouped with DBSCAN, and TCRdist sequence similarity was added when clustering was performed within HLA-allele-positive subsets. For co-occurrence clustering, repertoires with fewer than 30,000 or more than 120,000 public chains were excluded, along with roughly 5 repertoires with anomalous nucleotide sharing. TCRdb provides this immuneACCESS table in a form limited to in-frame rearrangements. Some clones are lacking; in checked studies, under half of them reflect an unresolved V gene, and why the rest are absent is not known. V and J calls and clone size are as listed in that table; D and trimming were resolved from the DNA. Here the sample has some 200,000 clones; roughly 13% occur a single time. The ten biggest clones cover 7.8% of the sample.

The cohort was made up of hundreds of healthy bone marrow donors. Cohort members were all nominally healthy when sampled, although unrecorded immune exposures were likely present. The donor tested CMV seropositive, placing the donor among the roughly 270 seropositive members of the cohort. A peripheral blood sample was collected from each donor, and TCR beta sequencing was performed on peripheral blood mononuclear cells. Genomic DNA extraction from the blood cell samples was performed with the Qiagen DNeasy Blood Extraction Kit. Trimming accounts for 2 bases at V and 0 bases at J, while the number of junction bases matched to no gene is 8. Including the terminal cysteine and phenylalanine, the CDR3 comprises 18 residues. The kept DNA is CDR3 alone, 54 bases in frame from the first base. Taken from the germline V gene, the CDR1 and CDR2 loops are MGHDK and SYGVNS. About this clone itself: Its antigen remains undetermined. Base quality data are lacking; no much larger clone is found one base away.

Summary of the overall study and its limitations: In the study, about 150 TCR beta chains were listed as associated with cytomegalovirus. Most TCR sequences were seen in very few donors, while some public TCRs were found in many individuals. A few of the identified cytomegalovirus-associated TCR beta chains were confirmed in vitro to be specific for cytomegalovirus antigens. Linkage disequilibrium might explain the correlated functional status among segregating V segments, but an unknown experimental factor could not be excluded. Some IMGT-functional V segments, including TRBV6-2 and TRBV6-3, could not be distinguished by the 87-base-pair reads and were therefore excluded. In both the original and validation cohorts, the classifier was reported to diagnose cytomegalovirus status with high specificity and sensitivity. In an earlier analysis of around 600 of the donors, most TCR beta V segments were observed in productive rearrangements about 87% or about 30% of the time, broadly matching IMGT annotations. When HLA alleles, especially DR and DQ, strongly co-occurred, TCR associations were difficult to assign to individual alleles. In a later analysis, several top co-occurrence clusters were reported to appear linked to parvovirus B19, influenza, CMV and Epstein-Barr virus. The presence/absence analyses assumed that sequencing depth was roughly uniform across donors, and that assumption may not be true. Most CMV-associated TCR beta chains appeared to be HLA-restricted in a later analysis, and the HLA associations seemed to be driven largely by CMV exposure. Specific HLA alleles were associated with 18,000 or so TCR beta sequences at a false discovery rate of 0.05 in a later analysis. A group of highly shared sequence variants was considered likely to be a technical artifact of the sequencing pipeline. Because counts were too low, about 18 rarely observed V segments, including chromosome 9 orphons, were left out of the earlier analysis of about 500 of the donors. For the cohort, immune exposure information was limited to CMV serostatus. A later genetic analysis associated a missense DCLRE1C variant with V-gene and J-gene trimming of TCR beta chains, and an independent cohort replicated the association. HLA typing was unavailable for some donors at each locus, so association tests used only the typed subset. According to a later genetic analysis, donors in an Asian-associated ancestry cluster had fewer N-insertions in productive TCRs than the roughly 660-donor mean. The cohort was sequenced for TCR beta chains only, and without alpha or paired-chain data the features that could be detected were limited. In a later analysis, TCR association rates were found to vary across HLA loci, with the most associated TCRs seen for DRB1 alleles and the fewest for HLA-C alleles. It was suggested by the authors that the approach could potentially be generalized to other disease states and immunological phenotypes. In a later analysis, HLA-associated TCR beta chains showed more clonal expansion and lower generation probabilities than non-associated chains that were equally common. A further reported finding was that TCR beta sequences accurately predicted the HLA-A and HLA-B alleles for most subjects in the first cohort.

The chain couples TRBV25-1 to TRBJ2-1, with 9 bases in between that match TRBD1. The source is a man aged 45-60 years in good health and CMV-seropositive. The sequencing input was PBMCs. The base sequence is TGTGCCAGCAGTGAAAGGACAGGGGCCGGGAGCTCCTACAATGAGCAGTTCTTC. Translation gives CASSERTGAGSSYNEQFF.